A selection of T cell receptor beta chains follows, all from one sample in a study of blood T cell repertoires in COVID-19. Libraries were prepared by immunoSEQ multiplex PCR; TCRdb keeps only in-frame clonotypes and omits some of them. The sample has over 400,000 clones, roughly 85% seen once. The sequenced sample was peripheral blood. Source of these receptors: a human donor in a cohort sampled during active COVID-19. The CDR3 runs from the conserved cysteine through the conserved F or W. The D gene is left open where the match is weak. For some rows the clone size is stated as once, few or many, or as a class when expanded; others skip it.

clone_size j_call v_call d_call cdr3_nt cdr3_aa
. TRBJ1-5 TRBV1 . TGCACCAGCAGCCAAGTCAACGGACAGAAACCACAGCCCCAGCATTTT CTSSQVNGQKPQPQHF
few TRBJ1-6 TRBV6-4 TRBD1 TGTGCCAGCAGGATGACAGGGGGGGACTCACCCCTCCACTTT CASRMTGGDSPLHF
. TRBJ2-5 TRBV6-1 . TGTGCCAGCAGTGAAGCTGGCAACCAAGAGACCCAGTACTTC CASSEAGNQETQYF
. TRBJ2-5 TRBV12-3/TRBV12-4 TRBD2 TGTGCCAGCACCCTCGGACTAGCGGGGACCCAGTACTTC CASTLGLAGTQYF
. TRBJ2-3 TRBV7-3 TRBD2 TGTGCCAGCAGCTTAGGCGGGGGAGGTGTAGATACGCAGTATTTT CASSLGGGGVDTQYF
. TRBJ2-1 TRBV27 TRBD2 TGTGCCAGCAGTTTAGGAGCGGGAGTTTACAATGAGCAGTTCTTC CASSLGAGVYNEQFF
. TRBJ1-5 TRBV23-1 . TGCGCCAGCAGTCATTCTCGGACACTTTATAGCAATCAGCCCCAGCATTTT CASSHSRTLYSNQPQHF
. TRBJ1-1 TRBV29-1 TRBD1 TGCAGCGTTTTGACAGGGGGGAACACTGAAGCTTTCTTT CSVLTGGNTEAFF
. TRBJ1-2 TRBV5-4 TRBD1 TGTGCCAGCAGCGTGGACAGGGGGCTTTGGAGCTACACCTTC CASSVDRGLWSYTF
. TRBJ1-1 TRBV11-2 . TGTGCCAGCAGCTTCCAGGCCGAAGCTTTCTTT CASSFQAEAFF
. TRBJ2-5 TRBV9 . TGTGCCAGCAGCACCGGGGTACAGGGCGAGACCCAGTACTTC CASSTGVQGETQYF
. TRBJ2-5 TRBV6-5 TRBD2 TGTGCCAGCGGACCGGGAGGTGGCCACCAGTACTTC CASGPGGGHQYF
. TRBJ2-3 TRBV4-1 . TGCGCCAGCAGCCAAGATCGGGGGGCAGGAGATACGCAGTATTTT CASSQDRGAGDTQYF
. TRBJ2-7 TRBV29-1 . TGCAGCGCATCAGAGCCTAGGAGCCCCTACGAGCAGTACTTC CSASEPRSPYEQYF
. TRBJ1-3 TRBV11-1 . TGTGCCAGCAGCGCCGACAGTGCCTCTGGAAACACCATATATTTT CASSADSASGNTIYF
. TRBJ2-1 TRBV11-3 . TGTGCCAGCAGCTTAGCCCCACTAGGAGGGCAGTTCTTC CASSLAPLGGQFF
. TRBJ1-1 TRBV3-1/TRBV3-2 TRBD1 TGTGCCAGCAGCCAAGCCACCGACGGACAGGGAGAAGCTTTCTTT CASSQATDGQGEAFF
. TRBJ2-7 TRBV3-1/TRBV3-2 TRBD1 TGTGCCAGCAGCCAACCCCGGACAGGCCGGCAGTACTTC CASSQPRTGRQYF
. TRBJ1-1 TRBV29-1 TRBD1 TGCAGCGTTGAGGAAACAGGGGGCCACACTGAAGCTTTCTTT CSVEETGGHTEAFF
. TRBJ1-6 TRBV30 TRBD1 TGTGCCTGGACGAGGACAGGGGGAAATTCACCCCTCCACTTT CAWTRTGGNSPLHF
. TRBJ2-6 TRBV5-6 . TGTGCCAGCAGCCGGAAGCGGACAGCCTCTGGGGCCAACGTCCTGACTTTC CASSRKRTASGANVLTF
. TRBJ2-3 TRBV3-1/TRBV3-2 . TGTGCCAGCAGCCCAATGGGCCGCACAGATACGCAGTATTTT CASSPMGRTDTQYF
. TRBJ2-1 TRBV9 TRBD2 TGTGCCAGCAGCGCCGGGGGGGACTTAAACTACAATGAGCAGTTCTTC CASSAGGDLNYNEQFF
. TRBJ1-2 TRBV28 . TGTGCCAGCAGCGCATTCCGACAGGATCTTTATGGCTACACCTTC CASSAFRQDLYGYTF
. TRBJ1-1 TRBV5-1 . TGCGCCAGCAGCTTGGGCCCCCAGGAAAATAGATACACTGAAGCTTTCTTT CASSLGPQENRYTEAFF
. TRBJ1-1 TRBV5-4 TRBD1 TGTGCCAGCAGTATGGACAGGGGGCGGCCTGAAGCTTTCTTT CASSMDRGRPEAFF
. TRBJ2-1 TRBV18 . TGTGCCAGCTCACCAGAGCGGCCGGAGCAGTTCTTC CASSPERPEQFF
. TRBJ1-1 TRBV10-1 . TGCGCCAGCAGTGGGGGGCAGGGTGGGGCTTTCTTT CASSGGQGGAFF
. TRBJ2-1 TRBV7-2 TRBD1 TGTGCCAGCAGCTCCGGACAGGGAGCCTACAATGAGCAGTTCTTC CASSSGQGAYNEQFF
. TRBJ2-6 TRBV12-5 . TGTGCTAGTGGTTTGGTCCTTCTGACTTTC CASGLVLLTF
. TRBJ1-1 TRBV6-5 . TGTGCCGCAGGAGGACTACAGGGAGGGTCTGAAGCTTTCTTT CAAGGLQGGSEAFF
. TRBJ2-7 TRBV5-6 . TGTGCCAGCAGCCGATCCCTCTTAGGGACATTCTCCTACGAGCAGTACTTC CASSRSLLGTFSYEQYF
. TRBJ2-2 TRBV21-1 . TGTGCCAGCAGCAAATGGAGGGACAGGGGCACCGGGGAGCTGTTTTTT CASSKWRDRGTGELFF
few TRBJ2-3 TRBV3-1/TRBV3-2 TRBD2 TGTGCCAGCAGCCGAGGGACTAGCGGGCTGGGAGATACGCAGTATTTT CASSRGTSGLGDTQYF
. TRBJ2-7 TRBV7-2 TRBD2 TGTGCCAGCAGCTCGGGACTAGCGGGAGTTCGCGAGCAGTACTTC CASSSGLAGVREQYF
. TRBJ2-1 TRBV2 TRBD1 TGTGCCACCCAAGGGCAGGGGGCACGAGGGTTCTTC CATQGQGARGFF
. TRBJ2-1 TRBV27 TRBD1 TGTGCCAGTAGCGCCGGGACAGGGCCCCTTGGGTCCTACAATGAGCAGTTCTTC CASSAGTGPLGSYNEQFF